This TCR beta chain came from a study of blood T cell repertoires in COVID-19. Study-wide background: COVID-19 samples from acute and convalescent phases originated in the United States, Italy and Spain. PBMCs, B-cell-depleted T cells, or T cells provided the cDNA or gDNA that made up the material.

The CDR3 spans 14 residues. Germline CDR1 reads LGHNT; CDR2 reads FRNRAP. V lost 0 bases, J lost 4 bases, and 6 bases lay in between. Original data processing: Quantification of nucleated cells was approximated via reference gene primer amplification. The repertoire was sequenced with immunoSEQ multiplex PCR; TCRdb's copy has only in-frame clones and lacks some. V, J and clone size are taken as reported in that table, and D and trimming were inferred from the DNA itself. Of about 130,000 clones listed, about 88% are singletons. The chain is built from TRBV12-5 and TRBJ2-2, with unresolved D. The sequenced material came from peripheral blood. The sequence derives from a woman at least 80 years old with acute or convalescent COVID-19. In DNA, the CDR3 is TGTGCTAGTGGTTTGGTACTGAGCACCGGGGAGCTGTTTTTT. It translates to CASGLVLSTGELFF.